A selection of T cell receptor beta chains follows, all from one sample in a study of CD8 T cells in ankylosing spondylitis. TCRdb re-called the 5' RACE reads with MiXCR, one entry per CDR3 protein. The sample yields roughly 670,000 distinct CDR3 sequences, around 17% seen once. The sample comprised blood, either unsorted or a sorted T cell fraction (not recorded which). Receptors were obtained from a male donor with ankylosing spondylitis. Each CDR3 is given with its conserved first and last residue. Fields, in order: J gene, D gene, clone size, V gene, CDR3 protein, CDR3 DNA. A D gene is named only where the DNA matches it firmly. Rows give clone size only sometimes, using once, few, many, or a class for an expanded clone.

TRBJ2-3 TRBD2 few TRBV29-1 CSVERTSLRRTDTQYF TGCAGCGTTGAAAGGACTAGCCTTCGCCGGACAGATACGCAGTATTTT
TRBJ2-1 NA few TRBV28 CASSPPGIEQFF TGTGCCAGCAGTCCCCCGGGAATCGAGCAGTTCTTC
TRBJ1-6 NA NA TRBV20-1 CSANPGGRDNSPLHF TGCAGTGCCAATCCTGGGGGGCGAGACAATTCACCCCTCCACTTT
TRBJ2-1 TRBD2 NA TRBV12-3/TRBV12-4 CASSLGSGGAHEQFF TGTGCCAGCAGTTTAGGTAGCGGGGGGGCCCATGAGCAGTTCTTC
TRBJ2-5 NA NA TRBV6-5 CASSYRAGRETQYF TGTGCCAGCAGTTACCGGGCAGGGAGGGAGACCCAGTACTTC
TRBJ2-1 TRBD2 NA TRBV3-1 CASSQSGRAPSEFF TGTGCCAGCAGCCAAAGCGGGAGGGCCCCCAGTGAGTTCTTC
TRBJ2-1 NA few TRBV20-1 CSARRGTGNEQFF TGCAGTGCTAGACGCGGGACGGGGAATGAGCAGTTCTTC
TRBJ1-1 NA few TRBV20-1 CSARSGSNTEAFF TGCAGTGCTAGGAGTGGGTCGAACACTGAAGCTTTCTTT
TRBJ1-1 TRBD1 NA TRBV7-6 CASSLAGDSNTEAFF TGTGCCAGCAGCTTAGCTGGGGACAGCAACACTGAAGCTTTCTTT
TRBJ2-7 TRBD2 few TRBV20-1 CSASGLAGGYEQYF TGCAGTGCTAGCGGGCTAGCGGGAGGTTACGAGCAGTACTTC
TRBJ1-1 NA many TRBV20-1 CSASWGAGGTEAFF TGCAGTGCTAGCTGGGGAGCTGGGGGGACTGAAGCTTTCTTT
TRBJ2-1 NA NA TRBV20-1 CSAPTWRRHNEQFF TGCAGTGCCCCTACCTGGAGGAGACACAATGAGCAGTTCTTC
TRBJ2-7 NA many TRBV12-3/TRBV12-4 CASSLDGIYEQYF TGTGCCAGCAGTCTAGATGGAATCTACGAGCAGTACTTC
TRBJ2-1 TRBD2 NA TRBV5-1 CASSPGLAGGVYEGFF TGCGCCAGCAGCCCTGGACTAGCGGGAGGGGTTTATGAGGGGTTCTTC
TRBJ2-1 TRBD2 few TRBV6-2/TRBV6-3 CASSYGGLADNEQFF TGTGCCAGCAGTTACGGGGGACTAGCCGACAATGAGCAGTTCTTC
TRBJ1-5 NA few TRBV6-2/TRBV6-3 CASSRAYRQPQHF TGTGCCAGCAGCAGAGCCTATCGGCAGCCCCAGCATTTT
TRBJ2-7 TRBD1 NA TRBV28 CASASYRGLDAYEQYF TGTGCCAGCGCCAGTTACAGGGGCCTTGACGCCTACGAGCAGTACTTC
TRBJ2-7 TRBD2 few TRBV12-3/TRBV12-4 CASSQAGGPGEQYF TGTGCCAGCAGCCAAGCGGGAGGGCCAGGGGAGCAGTACTTC
TRBJ2-1 NA few TRBV5-5 CASSLSIRGAGNEQFF TGTGCCAGCAGCTTGAGCATCCGGGGGGCGGGGAATGAGCAGTTCTTC
TRBJ1-5 TRBD1 few TRBV10-3 CAISVQGLDQPQHF TGTGCCATCAGTGTACAGGGGCTGGATCAGCCCCAGCATTTT
TRBJ2-2 TRBD2 NA TRBV6-1 CASSSPSGGAGTGELFF TGTGCCAGCAGTAGCCCTAGCGGGGGGGCTGGAACCGGGGAGCTGTTTTTT
TRBJ1-6 NA few TRBV4-1 CASSQAGTDPNSPLHF TGCGCCAGCAGCCAAGCCGGGACCGACCCAAATTCACCCCTCCACTTT
TRBJ2-2 TRBD1 few TRBV12-3/TRBV12-4 CASRRTGGLANTGELFF TGTGCCAGCAGAAGGACAGGGGGCCTCGCGAACACCGGGGAGCTGTTTTTT
TRBJ2-1 NA NA TRBV6-5 CASSYSGNSYNEQFF TGTGCCAGCAGTTACTCCGGTAACTCCTACAATGAGCAGTTCTTC
TRBJ2-2 NA NA TRBV7-9 CASSPPYGTGELFF TGTGCCAGCAGCCCACCCTACGGCACCGGGGAGCTGTTTTTT
TRBJ1-1 NA many TRBV5-1 CASRGGSGNTEAFF TGCGCCAGCCGAGGCGGCTCGGGGAACACTGAAGCTTTCTTT
TRBJ1-4 NA many TRBV7-9 CASSLRDGNNEKLFF TGTGCCAGCAGCTTAAGGGACGGAAATAATGAAAAACTGTTTTTT
TRBJ1-1 NA few TRBV5-1 CASSLEKGEAFF TGCGCCAGCAGCTTGGAGAAGGGTGAAGCTTTCTTT
TRBJ1-5 NA NA TRBV9 CASSVDPGVGQPQHF TGTGCCAGCAGCGTAGATCCAGGGGTGGGTCAGCCCCAGCATTTT
TRBJ1-5 NA few TRBV28 CASSNPGVNQPQHF TGTGCCAGCAGCAACCCAGGGGTAAATCAGCCCCAGCATTTT
TRBJ2-3 TRBD2 few TRBV12-3/TRBV12-4 CASSFVLAGMDTQYF TGTGCCAGCAGTTTTGTACTAGCGGGAATGGATACGCAGTATTTT
TRBJ2-4 NA NA TRBV4-1 CASSQEGDLNIQYF TGCGCCAGCAGCCAGGAAGGGGACCTAAACATTCAGTACTTC
TRBJ1-2 TRBD1 NA TRBV20-1 CSARAVGTGGHGYTF TGCAGTGCTAGAGCAGTAGGGACAGGGGGACATGGCTACACCTTC